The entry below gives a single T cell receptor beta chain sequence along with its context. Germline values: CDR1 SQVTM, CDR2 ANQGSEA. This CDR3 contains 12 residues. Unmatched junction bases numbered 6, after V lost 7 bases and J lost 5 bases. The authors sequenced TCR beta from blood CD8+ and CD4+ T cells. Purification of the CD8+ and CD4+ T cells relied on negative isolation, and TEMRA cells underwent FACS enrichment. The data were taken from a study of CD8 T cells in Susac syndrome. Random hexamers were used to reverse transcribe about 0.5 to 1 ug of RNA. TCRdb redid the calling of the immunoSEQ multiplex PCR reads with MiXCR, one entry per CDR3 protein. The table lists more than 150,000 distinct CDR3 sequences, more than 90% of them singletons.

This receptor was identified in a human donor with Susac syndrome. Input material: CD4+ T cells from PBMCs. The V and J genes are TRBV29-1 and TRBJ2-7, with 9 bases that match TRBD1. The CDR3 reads CSGGQGPNEQYF. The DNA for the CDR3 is TGCAGCGGGGGACAGGGACCCAACGAGCAGTACTTC.